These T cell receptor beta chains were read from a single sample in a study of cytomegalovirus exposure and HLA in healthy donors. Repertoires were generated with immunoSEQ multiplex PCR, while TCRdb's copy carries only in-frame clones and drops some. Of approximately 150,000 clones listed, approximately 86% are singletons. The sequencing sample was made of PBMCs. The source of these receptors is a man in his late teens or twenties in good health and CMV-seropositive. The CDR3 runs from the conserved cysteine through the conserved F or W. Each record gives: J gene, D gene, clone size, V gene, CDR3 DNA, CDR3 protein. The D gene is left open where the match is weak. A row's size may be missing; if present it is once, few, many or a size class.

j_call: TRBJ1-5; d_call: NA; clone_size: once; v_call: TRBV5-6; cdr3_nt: TGTGCCAGCAGCTTGTTTAGGACGGGGGGAAATCAGCCCCAGCATTTT; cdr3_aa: CASSLFRTGGNQPQHF
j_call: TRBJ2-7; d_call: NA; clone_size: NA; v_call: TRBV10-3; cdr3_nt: TGTGCCATCAGTCGGACAGACCACAACTACGAGCAGTACTTC; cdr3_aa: CAISRTDHNYEQYF
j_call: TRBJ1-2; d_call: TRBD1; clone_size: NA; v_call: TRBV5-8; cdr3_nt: TGTGCCAGCAGACTCGGACAGGGGGCGAGCCTTAACTATGGCTACACCTTC; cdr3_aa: CASRLGQGASLNYGYTF
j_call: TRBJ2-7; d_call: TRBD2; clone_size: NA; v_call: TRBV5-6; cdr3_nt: TGTGCCAGCAGCGGGCGGACTAGCGGGAGCTACGAGCAGTACTTC; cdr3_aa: CASSGRTSGSYEQYF
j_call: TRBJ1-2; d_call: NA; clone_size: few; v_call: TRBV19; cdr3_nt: TGTGCCAGTAGTATTTCGACGGAGTACTATGGCTACACCTTC; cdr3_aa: CASSISTEYYGYTF
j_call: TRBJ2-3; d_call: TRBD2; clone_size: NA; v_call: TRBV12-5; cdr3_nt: TGTGCTAGTGGTCCGGGACTAGCAACAGATACGCAGTATTTT; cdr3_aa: CASGPGLATDTQYF
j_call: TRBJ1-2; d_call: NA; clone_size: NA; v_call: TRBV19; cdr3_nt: TGTGCCAGTAGTATTCGTCAGTCAGGCTTACGTAATGGCTATGGCTACACCTTC; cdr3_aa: CASSIRQSGLRNGYGYTF
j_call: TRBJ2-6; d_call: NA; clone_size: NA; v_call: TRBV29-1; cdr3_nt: TGCAGCGTTGAAGTTAACACCGAATCTGGGGCCAACGTCCTGACTTTC; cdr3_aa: CSVEVNTESGANVLTF
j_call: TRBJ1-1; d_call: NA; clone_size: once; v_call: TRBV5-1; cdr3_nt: TGCGCCAGCAGCCAGACAGTTAGGAACACTGAAGCTTTCTTT; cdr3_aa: CASSQTVRNTEAFF
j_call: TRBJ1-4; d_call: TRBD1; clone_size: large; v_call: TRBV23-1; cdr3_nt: TGCGCCAGCAGTCACCCGGACAGGGGGAATGCAACTAATGAAAAACTGTTTTTT; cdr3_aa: CASSHPDRGNATNEKLFF
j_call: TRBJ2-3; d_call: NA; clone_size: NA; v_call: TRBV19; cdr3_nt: TGTGCCAGTAACGTTATCGGGTTCTCAAGCACAGATACGCAGTATTTT; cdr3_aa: CASNVIGFSSTDTQYF
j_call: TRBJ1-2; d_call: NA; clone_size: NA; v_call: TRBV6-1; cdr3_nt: TGTGCCAGCAGTGTGCAGGATGTCTATGGCTACACCTTC; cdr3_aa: CASSVQDVYGYTF
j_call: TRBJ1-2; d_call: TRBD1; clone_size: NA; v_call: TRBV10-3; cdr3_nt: TGTGCCATCAGGGAGACAGGGACCTATGGCTACACCTTC; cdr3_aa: CAIRETGTYGYTF
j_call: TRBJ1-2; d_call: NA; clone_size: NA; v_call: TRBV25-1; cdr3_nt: TGTGCCAGCAGTGAATATGGAGCTCGGGGGGGTCGGTATGGCTACACCTTC; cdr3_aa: CASSEYGARGGRYGYTF
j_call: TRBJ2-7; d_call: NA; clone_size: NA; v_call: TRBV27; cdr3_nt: TGTGCCAGAATAGGACTGGCCGATCCTCTCTACGAGCAGTACTTC; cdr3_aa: CARIGLADPLYEQYF
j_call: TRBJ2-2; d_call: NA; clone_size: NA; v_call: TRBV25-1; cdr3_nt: TGTGCCAGCAGCGGACAGAGTACCGGGGAGCTGTTTTTT; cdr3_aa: CASSGQSTGELFF
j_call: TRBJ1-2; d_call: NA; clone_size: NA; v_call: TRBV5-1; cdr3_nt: TGCGCCAGCAGCTTGGGAGTCTTAGCGGGGACCTATGGCTACACCTTC; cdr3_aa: CASSLGVLAGTYGYTF
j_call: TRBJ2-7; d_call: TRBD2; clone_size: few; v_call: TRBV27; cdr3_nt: TGTGCCAGCAATCGAGGAGCGGGGAACGAGCAGTACTTC; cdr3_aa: CASNRGAGNEQYF
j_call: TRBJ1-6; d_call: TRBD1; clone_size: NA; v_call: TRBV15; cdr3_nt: TGTGCCACCAGCAAGTGGGACAGTTTAATTTCACCCCTCCACTTT; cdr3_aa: CATSKWDSLISPLHF
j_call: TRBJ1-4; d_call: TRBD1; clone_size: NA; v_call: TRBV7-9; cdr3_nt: TGTGCCAGCAGCTTATCGGGACAGGGAGCTAATGAAAAACTGTTTTTT; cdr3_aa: CASSLSGQGANEKLFF
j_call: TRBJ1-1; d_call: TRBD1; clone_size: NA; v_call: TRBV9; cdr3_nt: TGTGCCAGCAGCCTCGAGACAGGGGCGAACACTGAAGCTTTCTTT; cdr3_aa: CASSLETGANTEAFF
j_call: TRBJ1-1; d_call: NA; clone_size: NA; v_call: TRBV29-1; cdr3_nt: TGCAGCGTGGAAAGACACCTCCTAAACACTGAAGCTTTCTTT; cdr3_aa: CSVERHLLNTEAFF
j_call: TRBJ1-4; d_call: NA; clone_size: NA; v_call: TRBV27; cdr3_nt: TGTGCCAGCAGTTTCAGGGCTTCTAATGAAAAACTGTTTTTT; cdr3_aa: CASSFRASNEKLFF
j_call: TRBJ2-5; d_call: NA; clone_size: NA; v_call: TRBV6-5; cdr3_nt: TGTGCCAGCAATCAGGGAAAGACCCAGTACTTC; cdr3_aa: CASNQGKTQYF
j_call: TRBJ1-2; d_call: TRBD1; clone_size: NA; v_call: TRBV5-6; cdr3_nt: TGTGCCAGCAGCTGGGGGACAGTCCAGAACTATGGCTACACCTTC; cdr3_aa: CASSWGTVQNYGYTF
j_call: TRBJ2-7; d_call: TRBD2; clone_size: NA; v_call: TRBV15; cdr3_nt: TGTGCCACCAGCAGAGATAGCGGGAAGTACGAGCAGTACTTC; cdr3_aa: CATSRDSGKYEQYF
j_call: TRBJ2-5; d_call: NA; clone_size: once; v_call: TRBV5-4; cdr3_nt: TGTGCCAGCAGCTTGGATCCAGCGCCACAAGAGACCCAGTACTTC; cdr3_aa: CASSLDPAPQETQYF
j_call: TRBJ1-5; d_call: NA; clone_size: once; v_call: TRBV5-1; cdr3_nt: TGCGCCAGCAGCTTGGAACGCGATCAGCCCCAGCATTTT; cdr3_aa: CASSLERDQPQHF
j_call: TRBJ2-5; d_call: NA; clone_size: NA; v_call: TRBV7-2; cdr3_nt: TGTGCCAGCAGCTTATCCGCCCGGGGGACCCAGTACTTC; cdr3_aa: CASSLSARGTQYF
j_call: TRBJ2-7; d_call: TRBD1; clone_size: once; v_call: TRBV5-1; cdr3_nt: TGCGCCAGCAGCTTGGGACAGGGCGCAACCTGGATAATTAACAAATACGAGCAGTACTTC; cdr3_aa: CASSLGQGATWIINKYEQYF
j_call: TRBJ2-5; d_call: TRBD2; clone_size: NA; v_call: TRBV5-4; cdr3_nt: TGTGCCAGCAGCTTCAACGGGAGGGGAGAGACCCAGTACTTC; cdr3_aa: CASSFNGRGETQYF
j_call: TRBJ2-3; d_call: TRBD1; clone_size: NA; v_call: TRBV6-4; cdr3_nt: TGTGCCAGCAGTGAAGGGACAGGGGGCGATACGCAGTATTTT; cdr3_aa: CASSEGTGGDTQYF
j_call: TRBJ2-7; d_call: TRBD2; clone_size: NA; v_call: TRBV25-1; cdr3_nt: TGTGCCAGCAGTGCCGGAGCGGGGGCCGGGTCTTTCGAGCAGTACTTC; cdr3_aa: CASSAGAGAGSFEQYF
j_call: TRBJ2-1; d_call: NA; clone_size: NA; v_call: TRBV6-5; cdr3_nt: TGTGCCAGCAGGTCTGCGGGGCTCCGCAATGAGCAGTTCTTC; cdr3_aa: CASRSAGLRNEQFF
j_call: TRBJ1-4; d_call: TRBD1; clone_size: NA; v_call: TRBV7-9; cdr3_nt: TGTGCCAGCAGCGGAGAAGGGACAGGGATAGCTGAAAAACTGTTTTTT; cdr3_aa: CASSGEGTGIAEKLFF
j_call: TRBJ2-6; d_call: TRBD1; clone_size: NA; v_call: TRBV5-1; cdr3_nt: TGCGCCAGCAGCGTTGACAGGGTGGGAAACTCTGGGGCCAACGTCCTGACTTTC; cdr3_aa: CASSVDRVGNSGANVLTF
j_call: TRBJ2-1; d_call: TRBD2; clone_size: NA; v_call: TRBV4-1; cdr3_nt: TGCGCCAGCAGCCAAAGGACTAGCGGCTACAATGAGCAGTTCTTC; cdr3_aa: CASSQRTSGYNEQFF
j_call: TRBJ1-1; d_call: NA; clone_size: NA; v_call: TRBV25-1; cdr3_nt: TGTGCCAGCCATATTCAGGTAAGTAATGAAGCTTTCTTT; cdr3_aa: CASHIQVSNEAFF
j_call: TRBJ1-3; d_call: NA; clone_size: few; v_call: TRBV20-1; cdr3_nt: TGCAGTGCGGCGGTTGGAAACACCATATATTTT; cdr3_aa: CSAAVGNTIYF
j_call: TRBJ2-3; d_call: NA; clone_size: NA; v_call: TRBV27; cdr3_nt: TGTGCCAGCAGTTTATCGCTCCTAGCCCCGACAGATACGCAGTATTTT; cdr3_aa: CASSLSLLAPTDTQYF
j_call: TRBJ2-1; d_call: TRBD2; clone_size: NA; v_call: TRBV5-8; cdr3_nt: TGTGCCAGCAGCCCCGGACTAGCGGACTACAATGAGCAGTTCTTC; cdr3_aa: CASSPGLADYNEQFF
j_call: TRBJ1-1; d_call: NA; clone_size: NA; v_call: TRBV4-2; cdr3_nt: TGTGCCAGCAGCCTCGAGAAACTGAACACTGAAGCTTTCTTT; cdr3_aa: CASSLEKLNTEAFF
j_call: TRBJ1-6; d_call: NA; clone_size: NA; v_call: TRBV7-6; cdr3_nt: TGTGCCAGCAGCTTAGGACGGGATAATTCACCCCTCCACTTT; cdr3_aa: CASSLGRDNSPLHF
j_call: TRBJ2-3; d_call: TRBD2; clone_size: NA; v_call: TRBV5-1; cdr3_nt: TGCGCCAGCACCCCACTCGGACTAGCGGACACAGATACGCAGTATTTT; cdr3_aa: CASTPLGLADTDTQYF
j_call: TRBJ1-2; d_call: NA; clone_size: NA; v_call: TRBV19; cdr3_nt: TGTGCCAGTAGTGACACGGGGATCGTTAACTATGGCTACACCTTC; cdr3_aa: CASSDTGIVNYGYTF
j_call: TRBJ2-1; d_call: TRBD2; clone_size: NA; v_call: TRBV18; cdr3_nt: TGTGCCAGCTCCCTAAGGACTAGCGGGGGGTACAATGAGCAGTTCTTC; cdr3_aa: CASSLRTSGGYNEQFF
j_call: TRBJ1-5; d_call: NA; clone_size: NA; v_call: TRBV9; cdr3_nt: TGTGCCAGCAGCGTAGGGGCCGATAGCAATCAGCCCCAGCATTTT; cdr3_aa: CASSVGADSNQPQHF
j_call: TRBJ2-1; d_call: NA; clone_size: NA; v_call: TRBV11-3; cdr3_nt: TGTGCCAGCAGGGGCGATTCGTCGGATGAGCAGTTCTTC; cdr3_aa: CASRGDSSDEQFF
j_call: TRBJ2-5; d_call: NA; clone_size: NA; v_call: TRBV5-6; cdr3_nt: TGTGCCAGCAGCTTGGCGCAGGGTCATTGGAAGACCCAGTACTTC; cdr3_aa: CASSLAQGHWKTQYF
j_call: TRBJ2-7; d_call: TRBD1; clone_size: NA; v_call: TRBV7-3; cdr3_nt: TGTGCCAGCAGCTTAGGGACAGATCACTACGAGCAGTACTTC; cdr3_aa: CASSLGTDHYEQYF
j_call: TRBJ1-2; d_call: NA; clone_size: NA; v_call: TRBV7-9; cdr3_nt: TGTGCCAGCAGCTTCGCAGGGGCGCGGGGCTACACCTTC; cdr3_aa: CASSFAGARGYTF